Following are 28 T cell receptor beta chains from one sample sequenced in a study of CD8 T cells in ankylosing spondylitis. Study-wide findings and caveats: Characteristic, it appeared, of ankylosing spondylitis blood was a TCR beta motif of several highly homologous variants.

TCRdb reanalysed the 5' RACE reads using MiXCR and keeps one entry per CDR3 protein. The table has 700,000 or so distinct CDR3 sequences, over 15% seen once; the top ten hold under 20%. These TCRs' antigens remain unknown. The sequencing input was blood, either unsorted or a sorted T cell fraction (not recorded which). The source of these receptors is a male donor with ankylosing spondylitis.

V usage is TRBV4-1 and J usage is TRBJ1-4; D is uncertain. Looked up from germline, CDR1 is MGHRA and CDR2 is YSYEKL. V lost 0 bases to trimming and J lost 8 bases, with 10 bases between them. This CDR3 spans 14 amino acids. The CDR3 here is CASSQEESREKLFF. The CDR3 DNA is TGCGCCAGCAGCCAAGAGGAGTCTAGGGAAAAACTGTTTTTT.

This clonotype was counted only a few times. V is TRBV20-1 and J is TRBJ1-5; TRBD1 is a possible D gene (5 bases). V lost 6 bases and J lost 5, with 14 bases in between. The CDR3 sequence is 13 residues long. Germline CDR1 reads DFQATT; CDR2 reads SNEGSKA (reference sequence). The CDR3 is CSATQGGDQPQHF. The CDR3, as DNA: TGCAGTGCAACCCAGGGAGGGGATCAGCCCCAGCATTTT.

The rearrangement uses TRBV18 and TRBJ2-3; unclear D gene. Trimming pared 2 bases from V and 4 bases from J, leaving 7 bases between. Looked up from germline, CDR1 is KGHSH and CDR2 is LQKENI. This CDR3 has 13 amino acids. CDR3 in DNA: TGTGCCAGCTCACCATCATCCCCAGATACGCAGTATTTT. Residues: CASSPSSPDTQYF.

This clonotype appeared a single time. The chain uses TRBV18 and TRBJ2-3, with 9 nucleotides matching TRBD2. Germline CDR1 and CDR2: KGHSH and LQKENI. The trim removed 0 bases at V and 2 bases at J, leaving 9 bases unmatched. The CDR3 is 18 residues long. The CDR3 loop reads CASSPPASAGGYTDTQYF. The CDR3 DNA follows: TGTGCCAGCTCACCACCGGCATCAGCGGGGGGATACACAGATACGCAGTATTTT.

This clonotype appeared a few times. V usage is TRBV25-1 and J usage is TRBJ2-5; weak D call: TRBD1 (6 bases). The germline V gene encodes CDR1 MGHDK and CDR2 SYGVNS. This CDR3 region has 13 residues. V was trimmed by 7 bases and J by 6 bases, leaving 15 bases between them. CDR3 in amino acids: CASNAGAGKTQYF. CDR3 nucleotide sequence: TGTGCCAGCAACGCAGGGGCTGGGAAGACCCAGTACTTC.

The rearrangement links TRBV5-1 to TRBJ1-1; 8 bases line up with TRBD1. V lost 0 bases, J lost 5 bases, and 15 bases stayed unmatched. Germline values: CDR1 SGHRS, CDR2 YFSETQ. This CDR3 spans 18 amino acids. The CDR3 DNA is TGCGCCAGCAGCTTGGATCCAGGGGGCGAGGTTTATGGTACTGAAGCTTTCTTT. It specifies CASSLDPGGEVYGTEAFF.

The chain joins TRBV2 to TRBJ1-5, with D possibly TRBD1 on 6 matching bases. The V gene lost 7 bases and the J gene lost 6 bases, with 19 bases spanning the gap. Germline values: CDR1 SNHLY, CDR2 FYNNEI. CDR3 length: 15 amino acids. CDR3 sequence: CASKRGTEGGQPQHF. For the CDR3, the DNA is TGTGCCAGCAAGAGAGGGACCGAGGGGGGTCAGCCCCAGCATTTT.

The V gene is TRBV29-1, the J gene TRBJ1-2, with TRBD1 matching 9 bases. CDR3 length: 11 amino acids. Germline CDR1 reads SQVTM; CDR2 reads ANQGSEA. V shed 7 bases, J shed 8 bases, and the junction held 5 bases outside the gene matches. CDR3 sequence reads: CSGGDRDGYTF. CDR3 bases: TGCAGCGGCGGGGACAGGGACGGCTACACCTTC.

V gene TRBV11-1 combines with J gene TRBJ1-6; TRBD1 is a possible D gene (6 bases). Between the trimmed V and J ends, which lost 0 bases and 5 bases, there was a span of 17 bases. The germline V gene encodes CDR1 SGHAT and CDR2 FQDESV (reference sequence). This CDR3 spans 18 amino acids. CDR3 sequence (DNA): TGTGCCAGCAGCTTAGCGTTGGTACAGGGTGAGAATAATTCACCCCTCCACTTT. Residues: CASSLALVQGENNSPLHF.

The chain couples TRBV5-1 to TRBJ1-2; possibly TRBD1 for D (5 bases). V was trimmed by 0 bases and J by 4 bases, leaving 13 bases between them. Germline CDR1 SGHRS, CDR2 YFSETQ. The CDR3 loop spans 15 amino acids. The chain's CDR3 is CASSLEGTSAYGYTF. The CDR3 coding sequence is TGCGCCAGCAGCTTGGAGGGGACGAGCGCCTATGGCTACACCTTC.

The V gene is TRBV5-1, the J gene TRBJ2-1, with 9 bases aligning to TRBD2. Germline V CDR1 and CDR2: SGHRS, YFSETQ. Germline trimming cut 0 bases from V and 3 bases from J; bases unmatched to any gene: 4. This CDR3 contains 16 residues. The CDR3 coding sequence is TGCGCCAGCAGCTTGGGCCTAGCGGGGCACTACAATGAGCAGTTCTTC. Translating gives CASSLGLAGHYNEQFF.

This clonotype showed up just a few times. This chain joins TRBV6-1 and TRBJ1-6, with a weak D call TRBD1 (5 bases). Germline loops: CDR1 MNHNS, CDR2 SASEGT. This CDR3 is 14 amino acids long. V lost 5 bases to trimming and J lost 7 bases, with 12 bases between them. CDR3 region: CASSPDSENSPLHF. The CDR3 bases are TGTGCCAGCAGTCCAGACAGCGAAAATTCACCCCTCCACTTT.

This chain uses TRBV20-1 with TRBJ1-1; D uncertain. Germline V CDR1 and CDR2: DFQATT, SNEGSKA (reference sequence). Trimming removed 2 bases from V and 1 base from J, with 8 bases in between. This CDR3 has 13 residues. CDR3 nucleotide sequence: TGCAGTGCTAGACAAGACTGGAACACTGAAGCTTTCTTT. It encodes CSARQDWNTEAFF.

This clonotype has more than one count but fewer than ten. The J gene is TRBJ2-1, the V gene TRBV14; 9 bases line up with TRBD2. From germline, CDR1 is SGHDN and CDR2 FVKESK. CDR3 length equals 16 residues. The trim removed 2 bases at V and 7 bases at J, leaving 9 bases unmatched. CDR3 region: CASSQLGGRVVNEQFF. In DNA form, the CDR3 reads TGTGCCAGCAGCCAACTTGGCGGGAGGGTTGTGAATGAGCAGTTCTTC.

The genes are TRBV6-5 and TRBJ1-6; the D is unclear. The length of the CDR3 is 14 residues. Germline CDR1 MNHEY, CDR2 SVGAGI. Trimming pared 1 base from V and 9 bases from J, leaving 10 bases between. CDR3 sequence (DNA): TGTGCCAGCAGTTACTTTGTCGAAGGTTCACCCCTCCACTTT. Protein product: CASSYFVEGSPLHF.

The CDR3 here is CASSLGSPTPLHF. The CDR3 nucleotides read TGTGCCAGCAGCCTAGGAAGTCCCACACCCCTCCACTTT. This chain connects TRBV7-8 to TRBJ1-6; no definite D call. Germline V gives CDR1 SGHVS, CDR2 FQNEAQ. The CDR3 has 13 amino acids. The ends were cut back, 5 bases at V and 11 bases at J, with 13 bases in the middle.

Here the CDR3 DNA reads TGTGCCAGCAGCCACGGACTAGCGGGAGTTAGCAATGAGCAGTTCTTC. Translated, it gives CASSHGLAGVSNEQFF. This sequence joins TRBV5-6 and TRBJ2-1; 13 nucleotides line up with TRBD2. The germline CDR1 and CDR2 sequences are SGHDT and YYEEEE. With 4 bases clipped from V and 6 bases from J, the junction kept 7 bases outside the gene matches. The CDR3 is 16 amino acids.

This clonotype was seen only a few times. The J gene is TRBJ2-4, the V gene TRBV29-1, with D perhaps TRBD2 (7 bases). The germline V gene encodes CDR1 SQVTM and CDR2 ANQGSEA. This CDR3 has 18 residues. The V end was cut by 3 bases, the J end by 1 base, with 22 bases between. The CDR3 protein is CSVEGGAGGYLAKNIQYF. DNA of the CDR3: TGCAGCGTTGAGGGGGGGGCCGGGGGTTATTTGGCCAAAAACATTCAGTACTTC.

In its sample, this clonotype was seen a few times. The chain combines TRBV7-9 with TRBJ2-2; possible D gene TRBD2, 6 bases. The ends were cut back, 5 bases at V and 1 base at J, with 8 bases in the middle. Germline CDR1 and CDR2: SEHNR and FQNEAQ (reference sequence). This CDR3 has 14 residues. The CDR3 reads CASSGDLNTGELFF. The CDR3 nucleotides are TGTGCCAGCAGCGGGGACTTGAACACCGGGGAGCTGTTTTTT.

This clonotype was observed many times. The chain joins TRBV7-8 to TRBJ1-1; D is perhaps TRBD1 (5 bases). Looked up from germline, CDR1 is SGHVS and CDR2 is FQNEAQ. The CDR3 spans 14 residues. V gave up 1 base and J gave up 5 bases, with 11 bases separating them. CDR3 DNA sequence: TGTGCCAGCAGCTTAGTGGGGGTAGGGACTGAAGCTTTCTTT. Residues: CASSLVGVGTEAFF.

In its sample, this clonotype was seen many times. The chain uses TRBV27 and TRBJ2-5; D remains ambiguous. Between the trimmed V and J ends, which lost 4 bases and 7 bases, there was a span of 1 base. Germline V CDR1 and CDR2: MNHEY, SMNVEV (reference sequence). There are 9 residues in the CDR3. The CDR3 region has the DNA TGTGCCAGCAGTTCGACCCAGTACTTC. Amino acid sequence: CASSSTQYF.

This clonotype was seen a few times. This chain connects TRBV6-5 to TRBJ1-2; 11 bases are shared with TRBD1. This CDR3 region has 15 residues. Germline lookup yields CDR1 MNHEY and CDR2 SVGAGI. Trimming cost V 4 bases and J 8 bases; bases outside gene matches: 9. CDR3 amino acids: CASSFGTGGPSGYTF. CDR3 coding DNA: TGTGCCAGCAGTTTTGGGACAGGGGGGCCCAGCGGCTACACCTTC.

This clonotype was observed many times. This chain links TRBV12-3 or TRBV12-4 with TRBJ1-1; 7 nucleotides line up with TRBD1. The V gene end was trimmed by 6 bases and the J gene end by 0 bases; junction bases not matched to a gene: 13. There are 17 residues in the CDR3. CDR3 protein: CASSHSDRDYMNTEAFF. In DNA, the CDR3 is TGTGCCAGCAGCCACTCTGACAGGGATTACATGAACACTGAAGCTTTCTTT.

This clonotype appeared a few times. V and J are TRBV15 and TRBJ1-4, with no clear D. Germline assignment: CDR1 LNHNV and CDR2 YYDKDF (reference sequence). Trimming cost V 7 bases and J 2 bases, with 8 bases left between them. There are 13 residues in the CDR3. The CDR3: CATMNNTNEKLFF. The CDR3 nucleotides are TGTGCCACCATGAATAACACTAATGAAAAACTGTTTTTT.

In its sample, this clonotype was seen a few times. This chain joins TRBV29-1 and TRBJ2-7, with 10 bases aligning to TRBD1. Germline V CDR1 and CDR2: SQVTM, ANQGSEA. Germline trimming cut 4 bases from V and 8 bases from J; bases unmatched to any gene: 8. This CDR3 contains 13 residues. The CDR3 loop reads CSVVGTGVGKQYF. CDR3 bases: TGCAGCGTTGTTGGGACAGGGGTAGGAAAGCAGTACTTC.

This clonotype was detected many times. The chain carries TRBV4-1 and TRBJ1-5; no clear D gene. V was trimmed by 0 bases and J by 4 bases, leaving 16 bases between them. This CDR3 spans 17 amino acids. Germline CDR1 and CDR2: MGHRA and YSYEKL. CDR3 sequence reads: CASSQEQSGRRNQPQHF. The CDR3, as DNA: TGCGCCAGCAGCCAAGAACAGTCAGGCAGACGGAATCAGCCCCAGCATTTT.

This clonotype has just a few counts. The chain couples TRBV3-1 to TRBJ2-2; a weak D match, TRBD1 (5 bases). CDR1 and CDR2 (germline): LGHDT, YNNKEL (reference sequence). V was shortened by 6 bases and J by 6 bases, with 5 bases between the two germline ends. This CDR3 region has 11 residues. In nucleotides, the CDR3 is TGTGCCAGCAGACAGGCCGGGGAGCTGTTTTTT. Amino acid sequence: CASRQAGELFF.

This clonotype has more than one count but fewer than ten. This chain links TRBV7-3 with TRBJ2-1, with D maybe TRBD1 (7 bases). In germline, CDR1 is SGHTA, CDR2 FQGTGA. V lost 4 bases, J lost 0 bases, and 13 bases lay in between. The CDR3 length is 16 residues. CDR3 sequence: CASSSAGGPSYNEQFF. CDR3 in DNA: TGTGCCAGCAGCTCGGCAGGGGGGCCCTCCTACAATGAGCAGTTCTTC.